This record concerns one T cell receptor (beta chain) sequence. What it binds is unknown. RNA transcripts were the template for amplifying TCR beta CDR3 regions. HTBI primers were employed in a first-round RT-PCR of the TCR CDR3. TCRdb passed the multiplex PCR reads through MiXCR, listing each CDR3 protein once. Among about 300,000 distinct CDR3 sequences listed, about 13% were seen once. These data belong to a study of T cells in Graves' hyperthyroidism and ophthalmopathy. Germline CDR1 reads DFQATT; CDR2 reads SNEGSKA (reference sequence). This CDR3 has 13 amino acids. Whole-study findings and limits: Most clonotypes that expanded in the thyroid above 0.001 also showed up in blood.

The sample taken for sequencing was blood. The receptor comes from a middle-aged woman with Graves' hyperthyroidism. The chain has TRBV20-1 and TRBJ2-1, with 7 bases that match TRBD2. CDR3 protein: CSATGRAGNEQFF. The CDR3 bases are TGCAGCGCGACGGGGAGGGCGGGCAATGAGCAGTTCTTC.